This T cell receptor (beta chain) is drawn from a study of Ad26.COV2.S vaccination and SARS-CoV-2 variants. About the study: Participants got Ad26.COV2.S intramuscularly, once or twice 56 days apart.

Points from the study as a whole: Possibly, TCR breadth and depth analyses underestimated total T cell responses. Placebo recipients and vaccine recipients were similar in non-spike TCR breadth. Ad26.COV2.S recipients had broader spike-specific TCRs (P = 0.0014).

This clone has only a few counts. No antigen is known for it. Treatment described: roughly 19 received Ad26.COV2.S at low or high dose, single or two shots; several received placebo; per-sample allocation not given. Sampling occurred on day 63 after the first vaccine or placebo injection. Data came from immunoSEQ multiplex PCR; TCRdb stores just in-frame clones and leaves some out. Here the sample spans about 350,000 clones, roughly 90% being singletons. The V and J ends lost 6 bases and 0 bases, in that order; junction bases with no gene match: 8. This CDR3 has 17 residues. Per the germline V gene, CDR1 is LGHDT and CDR2 is YNNKEL (reference sequence).

This clonotype was sampled from a person aged 18-60 years who received the Ad26.COV2.S COVID-19 vaccine or a placebo. The chain combines TRBV3-1 (or the pseudogene TRBV3-2) with TRBJ2-6; TRBD1 matches at 7 bases. The source material was peripheral blood, sampled in a trial of Ad26.COV2.S vaccine versus placebo. CDR3 sequence: CASRRQGTSSGANVLTF. As DNA, the CDR3 is TGTGCCAGCAGACGACAGGGAACGAGCTCTGGGGCCAACGTCCTGACTTTC.